This T cell receptor beta chain is from a study of T cell repertoires in cytomegalovirus infection. Study-wide context: Both a matching HLA type and CMV infection were indicated by public TCR beta signatures.

Comment on this clonotype: Antigen unknown.

Each CDR3 protein is one row after TCRdb ran MiXCR on the reads. Of around 440,000 distinct CDR3 sequences listed, 11% are singletons. From germline, CDR1 is MGHRA and CDR2 YSYEKL. The V segment lost 1 base and the J segment 5 bases; nucleotides outside the gene matches: 2. The CDR3 contains 15 residues. General study findings and limits: The ex vivo response showed dominance by HLA-C-restricted CMV-specific TCR beta clonotypes.

What was sequenced was PBMCs. This chain joins TRBV4-1 and TRBJ2-2; 9 nucleotides agree with TRBD1. The sequence was collected from a human donor in good health (CMV status not recorded). Some clones in this sample may be carry-over from other donors' samples. In DNA form, the CDR3 reads TGCGCCAGCAGCCAAGGGACAGGGGAGACCGGGGAGCTGTTTTTT. This translates into CASSQGTGETGELFF.